The TCR beta chain under discussion was sequenced for a study of T cells in Graves' hyperthyroidism and ophthalmopathy. Amplification of TCR beta CDR3 regions was performed using RNA transcripts as template. A first-round RT-PCR of the TCR CDR3 used the HTBI primer set. Via MiXCR, TCRdb re-called the multiplex PCR reads, giving one row per CDR3 protein. Found here are roughly 560,000 distinct CDR3 sequences, roughly 14% of them singletons; the top ten hold over 3.5%. With 3 bases removed from V and 2 bases from J, the gap between germline ends came to 11 bases. The length of the CDR3 is 14 residues. Germline assignment: CDR1 MNHEY and CDR2 SVGEGT. This clonotype was seen repeatedly, ten times or more.

The chain joins TRBV6-2 or TRBV6-3 to TRBJ2-7; no definite D call. Specimen: blood. This clonotype was obtained from a middle-aged woman with Graves' ophthalmopathy. Here the CDR3 reads CASSYMHDAYEQYF. Written as DNA, the CDR3 is TGTGCCAGCAGTTATATGCACGACGCCTACGAGCAGTACTTC.